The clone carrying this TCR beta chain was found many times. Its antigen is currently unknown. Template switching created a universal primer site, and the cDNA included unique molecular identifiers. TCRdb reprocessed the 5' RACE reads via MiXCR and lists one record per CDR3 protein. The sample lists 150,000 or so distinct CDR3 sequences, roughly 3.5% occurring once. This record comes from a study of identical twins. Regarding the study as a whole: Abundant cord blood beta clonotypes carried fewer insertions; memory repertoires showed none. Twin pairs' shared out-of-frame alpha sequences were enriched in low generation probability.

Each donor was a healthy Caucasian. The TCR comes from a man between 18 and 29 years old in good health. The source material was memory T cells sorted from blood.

CDR3 loop: CASSQGTGQGYF. The CDR3 DNA sequence: TGCGCCAGCAGCCAGGGGACAGGGCAAGGGTACTTC. The chain employs TRBV5-1 and TRBJ2-7, with 9 bases that match TRBD1. V lost 4 bases and J lost 12; bases outside the gene matches: 8. Germline-derived CDR1 and CDR2 are SGHRS and YFSETQ. The CDR3 has 12 residues.